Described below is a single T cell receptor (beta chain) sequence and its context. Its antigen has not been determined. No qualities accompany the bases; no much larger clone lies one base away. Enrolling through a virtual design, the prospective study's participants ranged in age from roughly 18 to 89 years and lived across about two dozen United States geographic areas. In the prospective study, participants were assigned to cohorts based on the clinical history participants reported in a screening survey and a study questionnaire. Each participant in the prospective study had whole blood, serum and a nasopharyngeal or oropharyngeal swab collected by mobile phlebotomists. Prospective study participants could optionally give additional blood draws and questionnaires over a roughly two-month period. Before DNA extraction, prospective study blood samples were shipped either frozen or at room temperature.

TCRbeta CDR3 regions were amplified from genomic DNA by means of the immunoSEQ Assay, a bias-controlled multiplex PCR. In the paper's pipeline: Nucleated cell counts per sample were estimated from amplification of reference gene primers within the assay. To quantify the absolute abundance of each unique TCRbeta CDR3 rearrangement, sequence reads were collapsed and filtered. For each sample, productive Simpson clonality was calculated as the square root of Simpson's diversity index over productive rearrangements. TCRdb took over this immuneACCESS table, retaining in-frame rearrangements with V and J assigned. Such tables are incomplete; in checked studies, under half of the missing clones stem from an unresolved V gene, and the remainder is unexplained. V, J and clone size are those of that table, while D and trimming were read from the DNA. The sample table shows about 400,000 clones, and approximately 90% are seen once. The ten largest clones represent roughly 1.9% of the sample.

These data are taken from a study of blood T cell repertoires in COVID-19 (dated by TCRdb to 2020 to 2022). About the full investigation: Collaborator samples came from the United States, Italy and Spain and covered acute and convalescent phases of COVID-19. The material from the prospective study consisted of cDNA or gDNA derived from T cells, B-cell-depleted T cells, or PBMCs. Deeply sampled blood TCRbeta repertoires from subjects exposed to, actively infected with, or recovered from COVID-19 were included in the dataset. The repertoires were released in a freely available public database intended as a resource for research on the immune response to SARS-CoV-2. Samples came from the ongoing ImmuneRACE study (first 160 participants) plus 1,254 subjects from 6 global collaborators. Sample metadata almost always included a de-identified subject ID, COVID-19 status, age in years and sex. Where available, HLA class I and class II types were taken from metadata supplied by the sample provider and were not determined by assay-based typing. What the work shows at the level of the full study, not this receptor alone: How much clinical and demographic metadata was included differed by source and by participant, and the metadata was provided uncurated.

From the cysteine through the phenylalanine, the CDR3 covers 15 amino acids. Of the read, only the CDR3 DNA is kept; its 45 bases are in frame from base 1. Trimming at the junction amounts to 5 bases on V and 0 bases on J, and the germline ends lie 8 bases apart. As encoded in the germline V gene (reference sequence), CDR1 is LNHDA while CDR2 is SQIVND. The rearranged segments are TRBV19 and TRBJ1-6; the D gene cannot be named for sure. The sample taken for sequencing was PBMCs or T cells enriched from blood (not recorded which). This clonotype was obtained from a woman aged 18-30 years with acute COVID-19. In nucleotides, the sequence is TGTGCCAGTAGTCGGGGTTCCTCCTATAATTCACCCCTCCACTTT. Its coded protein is CASSRGSSYNSPLHF.